The 26 T cell receptor beta chains below were found in one sample sequenced in a study of shared clonotypes between healthy human individuals. Profiled with immunoSEQ multiplex PCR; TCRdb holds only in-frame clones, not every one. Of over 2 million clones in the sample, 85% to 95% were seen once. Material for sequencing was naive CD4+ T cells sorted from blood. Subset described: CD45RA+ positively selected. All receptors come from a man younger than 35 in good health.

CDR3 region: CASSVGQGNTEAFF. CDR3 nucleotide sequence: TGTGCCAGCAGTGTGGGACAGGGGAACACTGAAGCTTTCTTT. This chain links TRBV6-5 with TRBJ1-1; 9 nucleotides agree with TRBD1. V lost 5 bases, J lost 1 base, and 2 bases stayed unmatched. The CDR3 loop spans 14 amino acids. Germline CDR1 and CDR2: MNHEY and SVGAGI.

The rearrangement joins TRBV30 to TRBJ2-1; 9 bases align to TRBD2. The V gene end was trimmed by 1 base and the J gene end by 7 bases; junction bases not matched to a gene: 8. The CDR3 covers 15 residues. Germline CDR1 and CDR2: GTSNPN and SVGIG (reference sequence). The DNA of the CDR3 is TGTGCCTGGAGTGGCGGGGTAGCGGGAGCAAATGAGCAGTTCTTC. As protein: CAWSGGVAGANEQFF.

This clone was seen only once. The rearrangement joins TRBV7-2 to TRBJ2-1, with a weak D call TRBD1 (5 bases). The CDR3 runs to 13 residues. Trimming pared 5 bases from V and 6 bases from J, leaving 11 bases between. Looked up from germline, CDR1 is SGHTA and CDR2 is FQGNSA. This CDR3 reads CASSTGDSNEQFF. The CDR3 DNA follows: TGTGCCAGCAGCACGGGTGACAGCAATGAGCAGTTCTTC.

The chain joins TRBV5-1 to TRBJ2-1, with 9 bases lining up with TRBD2. There are 15 residues in the CDR3. V shed 4 bases and J 0 bases; nucleotides not matched to a gene: 2. CDR1 and CDR2 from the germline V gene are SGHRS and YFSETQ. The CDR3 DNA follows: TGCGCCAGCAGCGCAGCGGGAGGCTCCTACAATGAGCAGTTCTTC. Amino acid sequence: CASSAAGGSYNEQFF.

V and J are TRBV30 and TRBJ1-4, with D perhaps matching TRBD1 (5 bases). Germline V CDR1 and CDR2: GTSNPN, SVGIG (reference sequence). Trimming cost V 0 bases and J 8 bases, with 13 bases left between them. CDR3 length: 14 amino acids. CDR3 bases: TGTGCCTGGAGTGTAGAGGCAGGGCGAGAAAAACTGTTTTTT. Residues: CAWSVEAGREKLFF.

As regards this clone: Different DNA sequences within this sample yield the same CDR3. The V and J genes are TRBV27 and TRBJ2-7; the D gene is possibly TRBD1 (6 bases). Germline V gene data show CDR1 as MNHEY and CDR2 as SMNVEV (reference sequence). V shed 5 bases and J shed 2 bases, with 10 bases lying between them. The CDR3 has 13 amino acids. The CDR3 loop reads CASSRGGAYEQYF. The CDR3 DNA reads as TGTGCCAGCAGTAGAGGGGGAGCCTACGAGCAGTACTTC.

This sequence joins TRBV4-1 and TRBJ2-3; TRBD2 matches at 9 bases. Germline trimming cut 0 bases from V and 4 bases from J; bases unmatched to any gene: 8. The CDR3 totals 17 residues. CDR1 and CDR2 from the germline V gene are MGHRA and YSYEKL. CDR3 amino acids: CASSQERGRARADTQYF. CDR3 nucleotides: TGCGCCAGCAGCCAAGAACGCGGGAGGGCCCGAGCAGATACGCAGTATTTT.

The J gene is TRBJ1-6, the V gene TRBV5-1, with TRBD1 matching 8 bases. The germline gives CDR1 SGHRS, CDR2 YFSETQ. Trimming cost V 4 bases and J 5 bases; bases outside gene matches: 5. There are 15 residues in the CDR3. This CDR3 is CASSPGDRNNSPLHF. DNA for the CDR3: TGCGCCAGCAGCCCCGGGGACAGGAATAATTCACCCCTCCACTTT.

The chain combines TRBV28 with TRBJ1-6, with a possible D match to TRBD1 (5 bases). V was trimmed by 10 bases and J by 5 bases, leaving 15 bases between them. The length of the CDR3 is 14 residues. Germline CDR1 and CDR2: MDHEN and SYDVKM. CDR3 bases: TGTGCCACTAACCCGGGGGGGAATAATTCACCCCTCCACTTT. Protein: CATNPGGNNSPLHF.

The J gene is TRBJ2-1, the V gene TRBV12-5, with D hard to call. The CDR3 covers 14 residues. Germline V gene sequence: CDR1 LGHNT, CDR2 FRNRAP. Trimming took off 3 bases at V and 0 bases at J, with 6 bases between the two ends. In nucleotides, the CDR3 is TGTGCTAGTGGTTTAATTAGCTCCTACAATGAGCAGTTCTTC. Its protein product is CASGLISSYNEQFF.

The chain couples TRBV27 to TRBJ2-7; TRBD1 is a possible D gene (6 bases). CDR1 is MNHEY and CDR2 is SMNVEV in the germline V gene (reference sequence). V lost 5 bases to trimming and J lost 2 bases, with 13 bases between them. The CDR3 runs 14 residues. The CDR3 sequence: CASSPWTVTYEQYF. CDR3 bases: TGTGCCAGCAGTCCGTGGACAGTTACCTACGAGCAGTACTTC.

This chain connects TRBV10-3 to TRBJ1-1, with D tentatively TRBD1 (5 bases). CDR3 length equals 14 residues. The germline V gene has CDR1 ENHRY and CDR2 SYGVKD. Trimming took off 2 bases at V and 4 bases at J, with 11 bases between the two ends. The CDR3: CAISEGGESTEAFF. DNA for the CDR3: TGTGCCATCAGTGAGGGGGGGGAGTCCACTGAAGCTTTCTTT.

Remarks on this clone: Other DNA sequences from this sample encode an identical CDR3 as well. The chain links TRBV20-1 to TRBJ1-1; D call uncertain. CDR1 and CDR2 from the germline V gene are DFQATT and SNEGSKA (reference sequence). This CDR3 spans 11 amino acids. The ends were cut back, 3 bases at V and 7 bases at J, with 9 bases in the middle. CDR3 sequence: CSASRAGEAFF. CDR3 nucleotides: TGCAGTGCTAGTAGGGCAGGTGAAGCTTTCTTT.

The chain links TRBV19 to TRBJ2-3; TRBD2 aligns across 7 bases. The germline V gene has CDR1 LNHDA and CDR2 SQIVND (reference sequence). The length of the CDR3 is 16 residues. After removal of 0 bases from V and 2 bases from J, the junction contained 5 bases not matched to a gene. CDR3 coding DNA: TGTGCCAGTAGTATAGACGCGGGGGTACCCACAGATACGCAGTATTTT. As protein: CASSIDAGVPTDTQYF.

The gene calls are TRBV4-1 and TRBJ2-3; no clear D gene. The CDR3 runs 16 residues. V was shortened by 5 bases and J by 0 bases, with 15 bases between the two germline ends. Germline V gene sequence: CDR1 MGHRA, CDR2 YSYEKL. The CDR3 protein is CASSGPTGPSTDTQYF. The CDR3 bases are TGCGCCAGCAGCGGCCCTACCGGGCCTAGCACAGATACGCAGTATTTT.

The chain is built from TRBV14 and TRBJ2-2, with D possibly TRBD1 on 6 matching bases. Trimming removed 6 bases from V and 1 base from J, with 9 bases in between. The CDR3 runs to 14 residues. Germline V CDR1 and CDR2: SGHDN, FVKESK. CDR3 in DNA: TGTGCCAGCAGGCAGGGACAGAACACCGGGGAGCTGTTTTTT. Encoded protein: CASRQGQNTGELFF.

The V and J genes are TRBV29-1 and TRBJ1-5; D gene uncertain. This CDR3 region has 14 residues. Trimming cost V 7 bases and J 0 bases, with 13 bases left between them. Germline CDR1 is SQVTM and CDR2 is ANQGSEA. The CDR3 sequence: CSAILAGSNQPQHF. The CDR3 bases are TGCAGCGCCATCCTTGCTGGTAGCAATCAGCCCCAGCATTTT.

The J gene is TRBJ1-3, the V gene TRBV5-6, with D unclear. This CDR3 is 15 amino acids long. Germline V gives CDR1 SGHDT, CDR2 YYEEEE. V dropped 1 base and J dropped 1 base, with 9 bases sitting between them. The DNA of the CDR3 is TGTGCCAGCAGCTTGACGGGATCATCTGGAAACACCATATATTTT. This translates into CASSLTGSSGNTIYF.

This chain uses TRBV6-1 with TRBJ2-7, with no clear D. Germline CDR1 MNHNS, CDR2 SASEGT. There are 11 residues in the CDR3. The ends were cut back, 8 bases at V and 5 bases at J, with 10 bases in the middle. The chain's CDR3 is CASVWIDEQYF. The CDR3 coding sequence is TGTGCCAGCGTGTGGATCGACGAGCAGTACTTC.

This clone has only one observation. The V gene is TRBV10-3, the J gene TRBJ1-5; 8 nucleotides match TRBD1. Germline loops: CDR1 ENHRY, CDR2 SYGVKD. V dropped 11 bases and J dropped 5; count of bases not matched to a gene: 8. The CDR3 covers 13 residues. The CDR3 loop is CAATGGGDQPQHF. CDR3 nucleotide sequence: TGTGCCGCCACAGGGGGAGGTGATCAGCCCCAGCATTTT.

The V gene is TRBV7-9, the J gene TRBJ2-2; no reliable D call. This CDR3 comprises 12 residues. Trimming took off 5 bases at V and 1 base at J, with 2 bases between the two ends. The germline CDR1 and CDR2 sequences are SEHNR and FQNEAQ (reference sequence). CDR3 in amino acids: CASSENTGELFF. In nucleotides, the CDR3 is TGTGCCAGCAGCGAGAACACCGGGGAGCTGTTTTTT. The variable domain in full, with the rest retrieved from reference TRBV7-9 and TRBJ2-2, is DTGVSQNPRHKITKRGQNVTFRCDPISEHNRLYWYRQTLGQGPEFLTYFQNEAQLEKSRLLSDRFSAERPKGSFSTLEIQRTEQGDSAMYLCASSENTGELFFGEGSRLTVL.

The gene calls are TRBV30 and TRBJ1-1; D is perhaps TRBD1 (6 bases). This CDR3 comprises 16 residues. V gave up 1 base and J gave up 1 base, with 16 bases separating them. Germline CDR1 and CDR2: GTSNPN and SVGIG (reference sequence). As DNA, the CDR3 is TGTGCCTGGAGTGACGGGTTAGGGGGGAGGAACACTGAAGCTTTCTTT. It codes for CAWSDGLGGRNTEAFF. Variable domain in full (rest from reference TRBV30 and TRBJ1-1): SQTIHQWPATLVQPVGSPLSLECTVEGTSNPNLYWYRQAAGRGLQLLFYSVGIGQISSEVPQNLSASRPQDRQFILSSKKLLLSDSGFYLCAWSDGLGGRNTEAFFGQGTRLTVV.

Notes on this clone: The sample carries other DNA sequences with the same CDR3. The chain recombines TRBV5-4 with TRBJ1-1, with D uncertain. CDR3 length: 15 amino acids. Trimming took 0 bases from V and 1 from J, leaving 10 bases between them. Germline loops: CDR1 SGHNT, CDR2 YYREEE (reference sequence). The CDR3 sequence is CASSLDLGANTEAFF. CDR3 nucleotides: TGTGCCAGCAGCTTGGATCTGGGAGCGAACACTGAAGCTTTCTTT.

The V gene is TRBV30, the J gene TRBJ2-5; 7 bases align to TRBD1. Germline CDR1 GTSNPN, CDR2 SVGIG (reference sequence). CDR3 length: 14 amino acids. V dropped 1 base and J dropped 5; count of bases not matched to a gene: 7. The CDR3 DNA is TGTGCCTGGAGTGCTTTAGGGGGCCCCGAGACCCAGTACTTC. It codes for CAWSALGGPETQYF.

This clone occurred a few times. The CDR3 DNA follows: TGTGCCTGGAGCAGCTCGAGGGGGCGTACTGGAAACACCATATATTTT. This translates into CAWSSSRGRTGNTIYF. The chain recombines TRBV30 with TRBJ1-3, with 7 bases that match TRBD1. Germline values: CDR1 GTSNPN, CDR2 SVGIG (reference sequence). Trimming at V came to 3 bases and at J to 2 bases, leaving 10 bases not matched to a gene. This CDR3 spans 16 amino acids.

The rearrangement uses TRBV27 and TRBJ1-6; D unresolved. There are 12 residues in the CDR3. The germline V gene encodes CDR1 MNHEY and CDR2 SMNVEV (reference sequence). V dropped 8 bases and J dropped 9 bases, with 11 bases sitting between them. The CDR3 loop reads CASSAEGSPLHF. The DNA for the CDR3 is TGTGCCAGCTCCGCAGAGGGTTCACCCCTCCACTTT.